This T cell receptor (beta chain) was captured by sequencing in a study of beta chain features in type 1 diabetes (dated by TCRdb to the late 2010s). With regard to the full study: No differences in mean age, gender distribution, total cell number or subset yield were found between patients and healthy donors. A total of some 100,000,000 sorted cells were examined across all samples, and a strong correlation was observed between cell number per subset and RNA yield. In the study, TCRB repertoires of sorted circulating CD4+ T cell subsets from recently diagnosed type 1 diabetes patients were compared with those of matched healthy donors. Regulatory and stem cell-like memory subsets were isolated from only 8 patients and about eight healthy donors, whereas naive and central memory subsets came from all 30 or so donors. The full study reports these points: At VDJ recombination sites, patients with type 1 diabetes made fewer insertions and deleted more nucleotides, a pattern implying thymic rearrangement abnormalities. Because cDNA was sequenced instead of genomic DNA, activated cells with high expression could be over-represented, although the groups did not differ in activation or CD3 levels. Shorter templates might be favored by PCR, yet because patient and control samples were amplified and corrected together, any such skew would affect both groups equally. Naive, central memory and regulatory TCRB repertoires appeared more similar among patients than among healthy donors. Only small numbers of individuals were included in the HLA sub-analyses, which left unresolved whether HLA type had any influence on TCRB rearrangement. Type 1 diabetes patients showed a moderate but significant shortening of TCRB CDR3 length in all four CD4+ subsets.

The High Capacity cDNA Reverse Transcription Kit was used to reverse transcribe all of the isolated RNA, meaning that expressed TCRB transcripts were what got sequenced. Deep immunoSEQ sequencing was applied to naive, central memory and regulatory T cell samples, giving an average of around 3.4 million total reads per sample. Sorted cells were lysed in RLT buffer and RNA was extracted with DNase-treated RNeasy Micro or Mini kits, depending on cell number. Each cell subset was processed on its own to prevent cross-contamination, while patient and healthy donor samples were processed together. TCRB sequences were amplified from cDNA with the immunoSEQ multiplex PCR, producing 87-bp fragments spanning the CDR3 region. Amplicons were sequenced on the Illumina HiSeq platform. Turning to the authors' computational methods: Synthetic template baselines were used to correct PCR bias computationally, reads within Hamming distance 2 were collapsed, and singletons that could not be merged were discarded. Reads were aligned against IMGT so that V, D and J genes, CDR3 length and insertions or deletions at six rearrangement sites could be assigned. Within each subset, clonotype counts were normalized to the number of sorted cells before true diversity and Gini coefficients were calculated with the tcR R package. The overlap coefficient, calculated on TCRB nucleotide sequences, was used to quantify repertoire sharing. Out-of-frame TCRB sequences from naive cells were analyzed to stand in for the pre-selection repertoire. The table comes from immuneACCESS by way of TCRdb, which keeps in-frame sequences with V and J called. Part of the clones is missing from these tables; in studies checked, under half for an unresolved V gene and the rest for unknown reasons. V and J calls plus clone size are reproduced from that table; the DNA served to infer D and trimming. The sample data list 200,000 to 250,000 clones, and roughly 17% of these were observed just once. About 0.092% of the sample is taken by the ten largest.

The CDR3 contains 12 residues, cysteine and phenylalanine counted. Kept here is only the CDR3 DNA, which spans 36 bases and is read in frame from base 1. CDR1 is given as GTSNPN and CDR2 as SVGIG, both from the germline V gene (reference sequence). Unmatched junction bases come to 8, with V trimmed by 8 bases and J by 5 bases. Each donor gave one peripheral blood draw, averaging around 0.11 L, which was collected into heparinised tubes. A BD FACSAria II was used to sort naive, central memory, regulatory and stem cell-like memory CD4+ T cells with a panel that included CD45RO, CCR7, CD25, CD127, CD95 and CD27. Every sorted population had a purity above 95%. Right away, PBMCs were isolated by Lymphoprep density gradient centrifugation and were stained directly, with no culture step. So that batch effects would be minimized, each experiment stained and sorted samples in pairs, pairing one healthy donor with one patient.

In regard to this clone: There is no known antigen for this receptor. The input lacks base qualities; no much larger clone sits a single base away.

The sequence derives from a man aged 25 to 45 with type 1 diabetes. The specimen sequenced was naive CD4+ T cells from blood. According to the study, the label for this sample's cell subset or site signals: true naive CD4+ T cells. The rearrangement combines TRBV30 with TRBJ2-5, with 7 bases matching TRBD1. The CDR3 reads CARATGSETQYF. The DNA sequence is TGTGCCCGAGCGACAGGGTCGGAGACCCAGTACTTC.